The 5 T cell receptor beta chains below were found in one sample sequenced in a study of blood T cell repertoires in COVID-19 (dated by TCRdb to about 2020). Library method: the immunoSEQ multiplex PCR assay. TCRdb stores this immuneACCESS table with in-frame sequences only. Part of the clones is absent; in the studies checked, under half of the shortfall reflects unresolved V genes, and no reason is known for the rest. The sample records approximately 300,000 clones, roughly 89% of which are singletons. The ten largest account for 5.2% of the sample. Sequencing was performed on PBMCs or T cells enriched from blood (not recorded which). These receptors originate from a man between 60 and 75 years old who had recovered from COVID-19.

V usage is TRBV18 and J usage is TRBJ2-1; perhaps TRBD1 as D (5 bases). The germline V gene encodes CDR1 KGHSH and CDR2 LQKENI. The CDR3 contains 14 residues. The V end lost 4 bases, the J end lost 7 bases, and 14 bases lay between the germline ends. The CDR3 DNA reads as TGTGCCAGCTCACGTGACAGATACGGGAATGAGCAGTTCTTC. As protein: CASSRDRYGNEQFF.

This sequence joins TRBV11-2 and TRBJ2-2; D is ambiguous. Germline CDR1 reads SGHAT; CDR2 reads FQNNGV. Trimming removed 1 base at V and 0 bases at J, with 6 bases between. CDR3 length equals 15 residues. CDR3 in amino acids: CASSLVQANTGELFF. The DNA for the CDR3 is TGTGCCAGCAGCTTAGTGCAGGCGAACACCGGGGAGCTGTTTTTT.

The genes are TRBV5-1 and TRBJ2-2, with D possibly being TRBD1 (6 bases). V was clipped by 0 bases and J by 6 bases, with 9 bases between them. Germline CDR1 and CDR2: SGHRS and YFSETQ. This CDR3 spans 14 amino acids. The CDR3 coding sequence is TGCGCCAGCAGCTTGGGGGACATCGCCGGGGAGCTGTTTTTT. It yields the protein CASSLGDIAGELFF.

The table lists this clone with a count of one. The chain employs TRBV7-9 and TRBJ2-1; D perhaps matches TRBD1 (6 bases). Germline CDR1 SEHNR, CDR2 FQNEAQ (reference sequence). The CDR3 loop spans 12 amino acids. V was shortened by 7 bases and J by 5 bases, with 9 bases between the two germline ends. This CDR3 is CASTRTDNEQFF. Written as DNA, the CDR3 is TGTGCCAGCACCAGGACAGACAATGAGCAGTTCTTC.

DNA of the CDR3: TGTGCCAGCAGCTTTCAAAGACAGGGGGCAACCAAGGAGCTGTTTTTT. Residues: CASSFQRQGATKELFF. The V and J genes are TRBV7-9 and TRBJ2-2; 10 bases fit TRBD1. Germline V gene data show CDR1 as SEHNR and CDR2 as FQNEAQ (reference sequence). This CDR3 has 16 amino acids. V shed 3 bases, J shed 10 bases, and the junction held 11 bases outside the gene matches.